The present T cell receptor beta chain was sequenced within a study of blood T cell repertoires in COVID-19. The wider study: Material from acute and convalescent COVID-19 was sourced from the United States, Italy and Spain. In each case, the material was cDNA or gDNA derived from T cells, B-cell-depleted T cells, or PBMCs.

Methods used by the authors: Estimates of nucleated cell counts were drawn from the amplification of reference gene primers. TCRdb's table, derived via immunoSEQ multiplex PCR, lists solely in-frame clones and lacks some. V and J calls and clone size are those listed in that table; D and trimming were worked out from the DNA. The sample records 250,000 or so clones, about 85% being singletons. Participant ages covered roughly 18 to 89 years across 24 US areas. The CDR3 totals 14 residues. The chain joins TRBV21-1 to TRBJ2-2; the table names TRBD2, a call not compared with the DNA. TRBV21-1 is a pseudogene locus. Specimen: PBMCs or T cells enriched from blood (not recorded which). The clonotype originates from a man aged 30-40 years who had recovered from COVID-19. CDR3 nucleotide sequence: TGTGCCAGCAGCCATGGAGGGAGGACCGGGGAGCTGTTTTTT. This translates into CASSHGGRTGELFF.